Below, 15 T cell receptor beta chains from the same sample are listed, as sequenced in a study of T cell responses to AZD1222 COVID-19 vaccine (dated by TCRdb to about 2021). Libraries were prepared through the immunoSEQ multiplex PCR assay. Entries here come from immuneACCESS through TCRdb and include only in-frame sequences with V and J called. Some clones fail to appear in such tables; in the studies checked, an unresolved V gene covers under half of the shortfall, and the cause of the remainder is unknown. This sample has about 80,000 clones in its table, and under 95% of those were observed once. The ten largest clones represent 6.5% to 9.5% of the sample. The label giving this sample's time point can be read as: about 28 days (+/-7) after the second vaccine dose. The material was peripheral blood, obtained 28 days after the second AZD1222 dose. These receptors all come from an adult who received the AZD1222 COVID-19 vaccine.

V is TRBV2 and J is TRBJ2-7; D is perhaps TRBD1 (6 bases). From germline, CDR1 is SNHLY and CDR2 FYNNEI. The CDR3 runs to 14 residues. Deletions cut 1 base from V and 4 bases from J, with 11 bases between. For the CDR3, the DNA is TGTGCCAGCAGTGAAGACAGGGCAGGGTACGAGCAGTACTTC. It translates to CASSEDRAGYEQYF.

The CDR3 is CASSLVGGESYNSPLHF. As DNA, the CDR3 is TGTGCCAGCAGTTTGGTGGGGGGGGAGTCCTATAATTCACCCCTCCACTTT. This chain links TRBV28 with TRBJ1-6, with D possibly matching TRBD1 (5 bases). The V gene lost 3 bases and the J gene lost 1 base, with 13 bases spanning the gap. CDR3 size: 17 residues. Germline CDR1 reads MDHEN; CDR2 reads SYDVKM.

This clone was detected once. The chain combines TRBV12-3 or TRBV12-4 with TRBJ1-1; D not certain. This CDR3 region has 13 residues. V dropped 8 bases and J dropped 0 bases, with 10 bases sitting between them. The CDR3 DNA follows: TGTGCCAGCGTTTACAGTTTGAACACTGAAGCTTTCTTT. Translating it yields CASVYSLNTEAFF.

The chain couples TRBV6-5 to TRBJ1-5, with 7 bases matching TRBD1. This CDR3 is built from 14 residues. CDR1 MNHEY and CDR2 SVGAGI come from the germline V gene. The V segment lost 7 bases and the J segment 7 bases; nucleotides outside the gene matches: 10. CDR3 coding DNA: TGTGCCAGCATCGAGGGGGCAGAGGCCCAGCCCCAGCATTTT. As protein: CASIEGAEAQPQHF.

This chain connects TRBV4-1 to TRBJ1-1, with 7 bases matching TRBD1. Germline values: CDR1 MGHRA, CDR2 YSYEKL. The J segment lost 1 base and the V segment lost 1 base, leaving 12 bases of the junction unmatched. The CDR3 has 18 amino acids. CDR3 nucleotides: TGCGCCAGCAGCCAAGTCCCGACAGGGACCTTAAAGAACACTGAAGCTTTCTTT. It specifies CASSQVPTGTLKNTEAFF.

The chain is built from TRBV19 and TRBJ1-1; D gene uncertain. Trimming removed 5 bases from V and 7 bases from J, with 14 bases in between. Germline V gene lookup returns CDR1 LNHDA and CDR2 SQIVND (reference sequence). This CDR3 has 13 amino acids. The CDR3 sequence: CASSHRVVGEAFF. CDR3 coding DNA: TGTGCCAGTAGTCATAGGGTCGTGGGTGAAGCTTTCTTT.

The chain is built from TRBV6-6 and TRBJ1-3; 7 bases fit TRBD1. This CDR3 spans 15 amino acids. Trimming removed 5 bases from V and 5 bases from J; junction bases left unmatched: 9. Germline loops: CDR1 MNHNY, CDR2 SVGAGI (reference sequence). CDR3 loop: CASSNGQASRNTIYF. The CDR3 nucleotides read TGTGCCAGCAGTAACGGACAGGCCAGTAGAAACACCATATATTTT.

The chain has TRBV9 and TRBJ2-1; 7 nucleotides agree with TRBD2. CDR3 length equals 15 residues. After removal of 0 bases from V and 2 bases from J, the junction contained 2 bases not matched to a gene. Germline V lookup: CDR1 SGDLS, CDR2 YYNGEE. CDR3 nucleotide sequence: TGTGCCAGCAGCGTAGACCTAGCGGCCTACAATGAGCAGTTCTTC. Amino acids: CASSVDLAAYNEQFF.

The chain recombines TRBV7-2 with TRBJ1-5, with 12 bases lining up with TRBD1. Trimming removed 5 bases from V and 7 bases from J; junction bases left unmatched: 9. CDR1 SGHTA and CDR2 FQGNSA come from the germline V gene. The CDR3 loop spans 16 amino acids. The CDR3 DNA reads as TGTGCCAGCAGCAAAGGGACAGGGGGCATGCAGCAGCCCCAGCATTTT. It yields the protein CASSKGTGGMQQPQHF.

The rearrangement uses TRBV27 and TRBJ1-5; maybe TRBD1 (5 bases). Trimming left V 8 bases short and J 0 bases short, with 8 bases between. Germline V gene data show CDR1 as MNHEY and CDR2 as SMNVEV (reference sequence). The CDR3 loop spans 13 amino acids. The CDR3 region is CASGRVSNQPQHF. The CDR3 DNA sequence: TGTGCCAGCGGCAGGGTTAGCAATCAGCCCCAGCATTTT.

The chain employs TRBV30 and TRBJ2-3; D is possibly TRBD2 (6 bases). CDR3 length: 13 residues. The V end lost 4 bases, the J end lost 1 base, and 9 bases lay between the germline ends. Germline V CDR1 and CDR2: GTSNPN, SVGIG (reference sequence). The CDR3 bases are TGTGCCTGGACCGGGAGTGGCACAGATACGCAGTATTTT. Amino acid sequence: CAWTGSGTDTQYF.

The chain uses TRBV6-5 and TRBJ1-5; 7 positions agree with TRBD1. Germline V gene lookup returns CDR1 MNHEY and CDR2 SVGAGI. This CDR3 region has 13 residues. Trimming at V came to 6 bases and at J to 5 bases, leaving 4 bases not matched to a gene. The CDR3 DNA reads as TGTGCCAGCAGCTACGACAGGGATCAGCCCCAGCATTTT. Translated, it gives CASSYDRDQPQHF.

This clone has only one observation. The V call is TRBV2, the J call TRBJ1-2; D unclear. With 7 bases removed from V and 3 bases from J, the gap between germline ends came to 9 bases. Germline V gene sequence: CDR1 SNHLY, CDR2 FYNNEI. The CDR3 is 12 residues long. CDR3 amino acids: CASTQEHYGYTF. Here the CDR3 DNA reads TGTGCCAGCACCCAGGAGCACTATGGCTACACCTTC.

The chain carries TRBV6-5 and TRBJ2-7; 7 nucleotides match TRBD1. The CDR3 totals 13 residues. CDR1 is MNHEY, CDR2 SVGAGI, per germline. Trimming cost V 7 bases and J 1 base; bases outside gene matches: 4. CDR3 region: CASKPGQSYEQYF. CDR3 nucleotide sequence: TGTGCCAGCAAACCGGGACAGTCCTACGAGCAGTACTTC.

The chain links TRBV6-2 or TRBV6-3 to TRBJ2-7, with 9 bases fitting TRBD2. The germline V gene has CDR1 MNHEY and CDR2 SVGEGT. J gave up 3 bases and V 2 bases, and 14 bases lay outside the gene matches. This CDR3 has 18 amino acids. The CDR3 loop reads CASSYGASGKLGSYEQYF. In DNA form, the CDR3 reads TGTGCCAGCAGTTACGGGGCTAGCGGGAAATTGGGGAGCTACGAGCAGTACTTC.